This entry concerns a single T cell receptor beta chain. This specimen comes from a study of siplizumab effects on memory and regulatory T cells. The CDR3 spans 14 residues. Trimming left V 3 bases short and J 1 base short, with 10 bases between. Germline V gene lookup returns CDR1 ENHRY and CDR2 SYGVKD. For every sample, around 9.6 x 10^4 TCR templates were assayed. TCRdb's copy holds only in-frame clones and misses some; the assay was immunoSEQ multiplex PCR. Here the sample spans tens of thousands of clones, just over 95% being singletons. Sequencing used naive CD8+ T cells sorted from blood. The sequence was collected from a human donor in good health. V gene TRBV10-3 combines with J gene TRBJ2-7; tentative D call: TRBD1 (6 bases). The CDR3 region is CAISDMDSSYEQYF. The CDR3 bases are TGTGCCATCAGTGACATGGACAGTTCCTACGAGCAGTACTTC.